This is a list of T cell receptor beta chains from one sample in a study of blood T cell repertoires in COVID-19. Using immunoSEQ multiplex PCR, the repertoire was profiled, and TCRdb retains in-frame clones only, with some absent. Here the sample spans 150,000 to 200,000 clones, about 85% being singletons. The specimen sequenced was peripheral blood. The receptors shown here come from a human donor with acute or convalescent COVID-19. The donor label of this sample is uncertain. The CDR3 runs from the conserved cysteine through the conserved F or W. Fields, in order: J gene, V gene, clone size, D gene, CDR3 DNA, CDR3 protein. A D gene is named only where the DNA matches it firmly. The size of a clone is reported for some rows only, either as once, few or many, or as a class for expanded clones.

J: TRBJ1-5; V: TRBV7-6; size: few; D: .; DNA: TGTGCCAGCAGTTCTACGTATGGCAATCAGCCCCAGCATTTT; CDR3: CASSSTYGNQPQHF
J: TRBJ1-5; V: TRBV18; size: .; D: .; DNA: TGTGCCAGCTCACCGGCGGGCGGTAATCAGCCCCAGCATTTT; CDR3: CASSPAGGNQPQHF
J: TRBJ2-3; V: TRBV3-1/TRBV3-2; size: .; D: TRBD1; DNA: TGTGCCAGCAGCCGGACAGGAACAGATACGCAGTATTTT; CDR3: CASSRTGTDTQYF
J: TRBJ1-1; V: TRBV5-1; size: .; D: .; DNA: TGCGCCAGCAGTTCGACAGCCTTCACTGAAGCTTTCTTT; CDR3: CASSSTAFTEAFF
J: TRBJ1-1; V: TRBV28; size: .; D: .; DNA: TGTGCCAGCAGAAGGGCCGACAGCTTGAACACTGAAGCTTTCTTT; CDR3: CASRRADSLNTEAFF
J: TRBJ1-6; V: TRBV27; size: .; D: .; DNA: TGTGCCAGCAGTCCAGGGTCAGGTCAACCTAATTCACCCCTCCACTTT; CDR3: CASSPGSGQPNSPLHF
J: TRBJ1-4; V: TRBV6-5; size: .; D: TRBD1; DNA: TGTGCCAGCAGTTCGACAGGGGGGGACGAAAAACTGTTTTTT; CDR3: CASSSTGGDEKLFF
J: TRBJ1-1; V: TRBV28; size: .; D: TRBD1; DNA: TGTGCCAGCAGTTTATCCTCGACAGGGGACTACACTGAAGCTTTCTTT; CDR3: CASSLSSTGDYTEAFF
J: TRBJ1-6; V: TRBV10-3; size: .; D: TRBD1; DNA: TGTGCCATCAGTGAGGGGACAGGGAGCTCTAATTCACCCCTCCACTTT; CDR3: CAISEGTGSSNSPLHF
J: TRBJ1-5; V: TRBV20-1; size: .; D: .; DNA: TGCAGTGCTAGTAAAGCAGGGGCCATCAATCAGCCCCAGCATTTT; CDR3: CSASKAGAINQPQHF
J: TRBJ1-3; V: TRBV30; size: .; D: .; DNA: TGTGCCTGGAGTAGGGCGGGCAGGGGAACTGGAAACACCATATATTTT; CDR3: CAWSRAGRGTGNTIYF
J: TRBJ2-7; V: TRBV18; size: .; D: TRBD1; DNA: TGTGCCAGCTCCCCCCCCCTACAGGGGGGTGGGGAGCAGTACTTC; CDR3: CASSPPLQGGGEQYF
J: TRBJ1-4; V: TRBV19; size: .; D: .; DNA: TGTGCCAGCGCGGGGGGATTTGGGGAAAAACTGTTTTTT; CDR3: CASAGGFGEKLFF
J: TRBJ1-5; V: TRBV10-3; size: .; D: TRBD1; DNA: TGTGCCATCAGTGAGTCGGGACAGGGGGCACTTCAGCCCCAGCATTTT; CDR3: CAISESGQGALQPQHF
J: TRBJ1-6; V: TRBV5-8; size: .; D: TRBD1; DNA: TGTGCCAGCACCGGTAACCGGGGACAGGGGAATAATTCACCCCTCCACTTT; CDR3: CASTGNRGQGNNSPLHF
J: TRBJ2-1; V: TRBV6-5; size: few; D: TRBD2; DNA: TGTGCCAGCAGCCCCGAGTGGGGGGGAAATGGGCAGTTCTTC; CDR3: CASSPEWGGNGQFF
J: TRBJ1-2; V: TRBV5-4; size: .; D: .; DNA: TGTGCCAGCAGCCGGGGGGAGGGGAAAGGAAACTATGGCTACACCTTC; CDR3: CASSRGEGKGNYGYTF
J: TRBJ2-7; V: TRBV27; size: .; D: TRBD1; DNA: TGTGCCAGCAGTTTCTACCGGGACAGGACCCACGAGCAGTACTTC; CDR3: CASSFYRDRTHEQYF
J: TRBJ1-6; V: TRBV9; size: .; D: .; DNA: TGTGCCAGCAGCGTATATGCCAGGCCACCGAACCCCATCCAGCCGAATTCACCCCTCCACTTT; CDR3: CASSVYARPPNPIQPNSPLHF
J: TRBJ1-1; V: TRBV7-9; size: .; D: .; DNA: TGTGCCAGCAGCTTAGCAGGGGTTGAAACTGAAGCTTTCTTT; CDR3: CASSLAGVETEAFF
J: TRBJ2-5; V: TRBV5-4; size: .; D: .; DNA: TGTGCCAGCAGCTTGGTCGGACGGGGTAGGCAAGAGACCCAGTACTTC; CDR3: CASSLVGRGRQETQYF
J: TRBJ1-2; V: TRBV5-5; size: .; D: TRBD1; DNA: TGTGCCAGCAGCTATACCGGGACAGGGTTATCTAACTATGGCTACACCTTC; CDR3: CASSYTGTGLSNYGYTF
J: TRBJ1-3; V: TRBV18; size: .; D: .; DNA: TGTGCCAGCTCAGACTCTATGACGGGTTTACCTGGAAACACCATATATTTT; CDR3: CASSDSMTGLPGNTIYF
J: TRBJ1-1; V: TRBV25-1; size: .; D: .; DNA: TGTGCCAGCAGGGGACACTCCTCAGAGACTGAAGCTTTCTTT; CDR3: CASRGHSSETEAFF
J: TRBJ1-1; V: TRBV6-5; size: .; D: .; DNA: TGTGCCAGCAGCTCCGAACAGGGCTATAACACTGAAGCTTTCTTT; CDR3: CASSSEQGYNTEAFF
J: TRBJ1-2; V: TRBV7-3; size: .; D: TRBD1; DNA: TGTGCCAGCAGTGAGGGACAGGGTAGAGACTATGGCTACACCTTC; CDR3: CASSEGQGRDYGYTF
J: TRBJ2-1; V: TRBV9; size: few; D: TRBD2; DNA: TGTGCCAGCAGCGTAGATCCCAGCGGGGGGGAGCAGTTCTTC; CDR3: CASSVDPSGGEQFF
J: TRBJ1-1; V: TRBV6-6; size: .; D: .; DNA: TGTGCCAGCAGTTCTCGCCAGGGGATGGTGGAGGCTTTCTTT; CDR3: CASSSRQGMVEAFF
J: TRBJ2-7; V: TRBV7-9; size: once; D: .; DNA: TGTGCCAGCAGCCCGGACAGCCTCTCCTACGAGCAGTACTTC; CDR3: CASSPDSLSYEQYF
J: TRBJ2-5; V: TRBV11-3; size: .; D: TRBD1; DNA: TGTGCCAGCAGCTTAGGGGGGACAGGCTACCAGTACTTC; CDR3: CASSLGGTGYQYF
J: TRBJ1-2; V: TRBV30; size: .; D: .; DNA: TGTGCCTGGAGTATAACTGGCCAGGTCTATGGCTACACCTTC; CDR3: CAWSITGQVYGYTF
J: TRBJ1-3; V: TRBV19; size: once; D: .; DNA: TGTGCCAGTATGCGGCAGGGTGGAAACACCATATATTTT; CDR3: CASMRQGGNTIYF
J: TRBJ1-2; V: TRBV6-2/TRBV6-3; size: few; D: .; DNA: TGTGCCAGCAGTTACTCGACTGCTAACTATGGCTACACCTTC; CDR3: CASSYSTANYGYTF
J: TRBJ1-2; V: TRBV27; size: .; D: .; DNA: TGTGCCAGCTGCAAAAGCAACAACTATGGCTACACCTTC; CDR3: CASCKSNNYGYTF
J: TRBJ1-2; V: TRBV30; size: .; D: TRBD1; DNA: TGTGCCTGGAGACCATGGGGACAGGGGAACTATGGCTACACCTTC; CDR3: CAWRPWGQGNYGYTF
J: TRBJ1-2; V: TRBV29-1; size: .; D: TRBD1; DNA: TGCAGCGTTCCGAGACAGGGAGTCTATGGCTACACCTTC; CDR3: CSVPRQGVYGYTF
J: TRBJ1-1; V: TRBV19; size: many; D: TRBD1; DNA: TGTGCCAGTAGTTCCATATGGACAGGTCAGAACACTGAAGCTTTCTTT; CDR3: CASSSIWTGQNTEAFF
J: TRBJ2-1; V: TRBV19; size: .; D: .; DNA: TGTGCCAGTAGCGCCCAAGGGCGGGGCGCCTTGAGCTCCTACAATGAGCAGTTCTTC; CDR3: CASSAQGRGALSSYNEQFF
J: TRBJ1-4; V: TRBV7-3; size: .; D: .; DNA: TGTGCCAGCAGGCGAGGGGACTACCAGGGGAGTGAAAAACTGTTTTTT; CDR3: CASRRGDYQGSEKLFF
J: TRBJ2-5; V: TRBV11-2; size: .; D: TRBD2; DNA: TGTGCCAGCAGCTCGGGACTAGCGGGGACACAAGAGACCCAGTACTTC; CDR3: CASSSGLAGTQETQYF
J: TRBJ2-1; V: TRBV14; size: .; D: .; DNA: TGTGCCAGCAGCCAACTACAGCGGGCCGACTCCTACAATGAGCAGTTCTTC; CDR3: CASSQLQRADSYNEQFF